The 19 T cell receptor beta chains in this list originate from one sample, sequenced in a study of OX40 agonist ivuxolimab in advanced cancers. Method: immunoSEQ multiplex PCR; TCRdb's copy keeps in-frame clones and lacks some. Here the sample spans about 72,000 clones, 80% to 90% being singletons. This specimen was CD4+ or CD8+ T cells sorted from blood, taken in a trial of the OX40 agonist ivuxolimab. The receptor source for this set is an adult with an advanced solid tumor such as melanoma, head and neck, liver or kidney cancer.

The rearrangement uses TRBV6-5 and TRBJ1-6; TRBD1 matches at 7 bases. The CDR3 runs to 15 residues. Per the germline V gene, CDR1 is MNHEY and CDR2 is SVGAGI. V shed 2 bases and J 9 bases; nucleotides not matched to a gene: 7. In nucleotides, the CDR3 is TGTGCCAGCAGTTACCGGGGAGGGGGCACTTCACCCCTCCACTTT. This encodes CASSYRGGGTSPLHF.

The sample holds one count of this clone. The DNA of the CDR3 is TGTGCCAGCAGTTACCGCCGGGACTTACCCTACGAGCAGTACTTC. Its translation: CASSYRRDLPYEQYF. The rearrangement uses TRBV6-6 and TRBJ2-7, with D tentatively TRBD2 (6 bases). With 2 bases removed from V and 2 bases from J, the gap between germline ends came to 13 bases. Germline CDR1 MNHNY, CDR2 SVGAGI (reference sequence). CDR3 length: 15 residues.

This chain connects TRBV10-3 to TRBJ2-7; TRBD2 might be the D (5 bases). Germline-derived CDR1 and CDR2 are ENHRY and SYGVKD. The CDR3 is made up of 12 amino acids. With 11 bases removed from V and 2 bases from J, the gap between germline ends came to 13 bases. CDR3 sequence (DNA): TGTGCCGTTTCAACCGGGACCTACGAGCAGTACTTC. This sequence encodes CAVSTGTYEQYF.

The rearrangement joins TRBV7-9 to TRBJ2-7; unclear D gene. Germline CDR1 and CDR2: SEHNR and FQNEAQ (reference sequence). The length of the CDR3 is 13 residues. V lost 5 bases to trimming and J lost 6 bases, with 14 bases between them. The CDR3 here is CASSPTTTVEQYF. CDR3 sequence (DNA): TGTGCCAGCAGCCCAACAACTACAGTCGAGCAGTACTTC. The full variable domain, with the rest looked up from reference TRBV7-9 and TRBJ2-7, is DTGVSQNPRHKITKRGQNVTFRCDPISEHNRLYWYRQTLGQGPEFLTYFQNEAQLEKSRLLSDRFSAERPKGSFSTLEIQRTEQGDSAMYLCASSPTTTVEQYFGPGTRLTVT.

The chain combines TRBV5-1 with TRBJ1-1, with 9 nucleotides matching TRBD1. CDR1 SGHRS and CDR2 YFSETQ come from the germline V gene. The CDR3 is 16 residues long. V lost 4 bases, J lost 5 bases, and 12 bases stayed unmatched. In nucleotides, the CDR3 is TGCGCCAGCAGCACTCACGGGGGACAGGGAGGGACTGAAGCTTTCTTT. This translates into CASSTHGGQGGTEAFF.

This clone has more than one count but fewer than ten. The V and J genes are TRBV27 and TRBJ1-1; maybe TRBD1 (6 bases). The CDR3 has 15 residues. CDR1 is MNHEY and CDR2 is SMNVEV in the germline V gene (reference sequence). The germline V and J ends were trimmed by 5 bases and 5 bases, with 18 bases remaining between them. The CDR3 sequence: CASSGGTTILTEAFF. The CDR3 nucleotides read TGTGCCAGCAGTGGCGGGACAACGATCTTGACTGAAGCTTTCTTT.

The chain recombines TRBV7-2 with TRBJ1-2; D is ambiguous. V lost 1 base and J 6 bases, leaving 24 bases between the germline ends. The CDR3 loop spans 18 amino acids. Germline CDR1 reads SGHTA; CDR2 reads FQGNSA. The chain's CDR3 is CASSLGRGREPHGDGYTF. In DNA, the CDR3 is TGTGCCAGCAGCTTAGGAAGAGGGAGGGAACCCCATGGCGATGGCTACACCTTC.

This clone was counted a few times. The J gene is TRBJ2-7, the V gene TRBV4-1; D perhaps matches TRBD2 (6 bases). Germline V gives CDR1 MGHRA, CDR2 YSYEKL. The CDR3 consists of 15 residues. Deletions cut 4 bases from V and 0 bases from J, with 13 bases between. CDR3 protein: CASSRFSGNSYEQYF. DNA of the CDR3: TGCGCCAGCAGCCGGTTTAGCGGAAACTCCTACGAGCAGTACTTC.

This sequence joins TRBV11-1 and TRBJ2-7, with 7 positions matching TRBD1. V was clipped by 5 bases and J by 3 bases; unmatched bases: 4. The CDR3 totals 13 residues. Germline lookup yields CDR1 SGHAT and CDR2 FQDESV (reference sequence). This CDR3 reads CASSRRQGYEQYF. The CDR3 DNA reads TGTGCCAGCAGCCGGAGACAGGGCTACGAGCAGTACTTC.

This chain joins TRBV18 and TRBJ2-3; TRBD1 is a possible D gene (6 bases). The length of the CDR3 is 15 residues. The germline CDR1 and CDR2 sequences are KGHSH and LQKENI. Trimming shortened V by 3 bases and J by 0 bases, and 10 bases separated the two germline ends. CDR3 region: CASSPGQGSTDTQYF. The CDR3, as DNA: TGTGCCAGCTCACCGGGGCAGGGGAGCACAGATACGCAGTATTTT.

Written as DNA, the CDR3 is TGCGCCAGCAGCCAGGCTTGGGCCTTAGCCAAAAACATTCAGTACTTC. This gives the protein CASSQAWALAKNIQYF. This chain connects TRBV4-1 to TRBJ2-4; D gene unclear. The CDR3 runs to 16 residues. Trimming left V 3 bases short and J 0 bases short, with 12 bases between. CDR1 is MGHRA and CDR2 is YSYEKL in the germline V gene.

J is TRBJ2-2 and V is TRBV7-5; the tabulated D call, TRBD1, remains unverified against the DNA. TRBV7-5 is a documented pseudogene. The CDR3 is 16 amino acids. CDR3 protein: CASSLTGTRGTGELFF. Here the CDR3 DNA reads TGTGCCAGCAGCTTAACCGGGACCAGGGGAACCGGGGAGCTGTTTTTT.

V is TRBV5-1 and J is TRBJ2-2; D is unresolved. V lost 4 bases, J lost 2 bases, and 12 bases lay in between. The CDR3 is 15 residues long. From germline, CDR1 is SGHRS and CDR2 YFSETQ. CDR3 DNA: TGCGCCAGCAGCCAAAATACAGTTAACACCGGGGAGCTGTTTTTT. Translated: CASSQNTVNTGELFF.

The J gene is TRBJ1-2, the V gene TRBV29-1; no definite D call. The germline V gene encodes CDR1 SQVTM and CDR2 ANQGSEA. Deletions cut 4 bases from V and 2 bases from J, with 8 bases between. This CDR3 contains 12 residues. The CDR3 DNA follows: TGCAGCGTTGCCCCTGACAACTATGGCTACACCTTC. Encoded protein: CSVAPDNYGYTF.

The chain combines TRBV28 with TRBJ1-4, with a weak D call TRBD1 (5 bases). The length of the CDR3 is 15 residues. Germline V gene sequence: CDR1 MDHEN, CDR2 SYDVKM. V was clipped by 2 bases and J by 10 bases, with 17 bases between them. The DNA of the CDR3 is TGTGCCAGCAGTTTACAGGGTTCGGGGGGAGGAAAACTGTTTTTT. Amino acid sequence: CASSLQGSGGGKLFF.

For the CDR3, the DNA is TGTGCCAGCAGCTTGGGAGGGCATGAAAAACTGTTTTTT. It is translated as CASSLGGHEKLFF. The V gene is TRBV5-4, the J gene TRBJ1-4, with unresolved D. The CDR3 sequence is 13 residues long. Per the germline V gene, CDR1 is SGHNT and CDR2 is YYREEE (reference sequence). Deletions cut 0 bases from V and 6 bases from J, with 6 bases between.

This chain uses TRBV29-1 with TRBJ2-3; D is tentatively TRBD1 or TRBD2 (6 bases each). Germline V CDR1 and CDR2: SQVTM, ANQGSEA. The CDR3 spans 17 residues. V was clipped by 2 bases and J by 6 bases, with 24 bases between them. The CDR3 nucleotides read TGCAGCGTTGAACGGGGGCCAGGGGAGGAAGGATGGGATACGCAGTATTTT. Translated: CSVERGPGEEGWDTQYF.

The V gene is TRBV18, the J gene TRBJ1-6; D perhaps matches TRBD1 (6 bases). The CDR3 contains 17 residues. Germline V gives CDR1 KGHSH, CDR2 LQKENI. V lost 4 bases to trimming and J lost 9 bases, with 22 bases between them. CDR3 sequence (DNA): TGTGCCAGCTCACGGGTTACAGGGAGCGGGCTCTCTTCACCCCTCCACTTT. It encodes CASSRVTGSGLSSPLHF.

This sequence joins TRBV19 and TRBJ1-2, with 9 bases that match TRBD1. The J segment lost 6 bases and the V segment lost 6 bases, leaving 5 bases of the junction unmatched. This CDR3 is 13 amino acids long. Germline V gene sequence: CDR1 LNHDA, CDR2 SQIVND (reference sequence). CDR3 sequence: CASRTGTGNGYTF. CDR3 bases: TGTGCCAGTAGAACCGGGACAGGGAATGGCTACACCTTC.